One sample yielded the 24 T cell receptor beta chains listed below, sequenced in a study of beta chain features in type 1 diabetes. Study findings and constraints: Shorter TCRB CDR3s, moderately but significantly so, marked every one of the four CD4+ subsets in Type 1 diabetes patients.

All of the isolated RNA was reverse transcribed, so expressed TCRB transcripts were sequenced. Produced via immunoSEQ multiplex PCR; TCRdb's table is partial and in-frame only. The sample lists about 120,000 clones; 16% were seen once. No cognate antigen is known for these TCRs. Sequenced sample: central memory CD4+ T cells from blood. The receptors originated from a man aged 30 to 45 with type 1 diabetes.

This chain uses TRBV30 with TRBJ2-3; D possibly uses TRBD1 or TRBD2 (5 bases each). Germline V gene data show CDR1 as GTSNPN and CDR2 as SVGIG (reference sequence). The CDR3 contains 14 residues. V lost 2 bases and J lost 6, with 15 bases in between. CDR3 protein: CAWSPPGARDTQYF. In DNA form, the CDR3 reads TGTGCCTGGAGTCCCCCCGGGGCTAGGGATACGCAGTATTTT.

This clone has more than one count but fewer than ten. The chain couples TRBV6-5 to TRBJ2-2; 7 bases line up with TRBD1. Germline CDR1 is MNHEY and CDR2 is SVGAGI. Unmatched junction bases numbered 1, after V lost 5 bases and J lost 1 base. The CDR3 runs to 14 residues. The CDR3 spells CASSRDRNTGELFF. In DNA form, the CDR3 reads TGTGCCAGCAGTAGGGACAGGAACACCGGGGAGCTGTTTTTT.

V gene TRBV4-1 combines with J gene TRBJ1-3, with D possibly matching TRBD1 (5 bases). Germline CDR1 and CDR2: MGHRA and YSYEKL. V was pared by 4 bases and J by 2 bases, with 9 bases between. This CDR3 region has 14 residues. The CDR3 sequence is CASSLTGAGNTIYF. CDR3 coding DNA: TGCGCCAGCAGCCTCACGGGGGCTGGAAACACCATATATTTT.

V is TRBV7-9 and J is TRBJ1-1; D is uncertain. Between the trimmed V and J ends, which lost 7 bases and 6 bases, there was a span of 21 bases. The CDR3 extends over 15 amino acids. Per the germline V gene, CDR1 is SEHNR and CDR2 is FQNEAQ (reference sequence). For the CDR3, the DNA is TGTGCCAGCACCCCTCCTGCCGGGTGGGCATCTGAAGCTTTCTTT. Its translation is CASTPPAGWASEAFF.

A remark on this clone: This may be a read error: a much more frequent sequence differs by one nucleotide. CDR3: CASSHGTGDNEQFF. The DNA of the CDR3 is TGTGCCAGCAGCCACGGGACAGGTGACAATGAGCAGTTCTTC. The chain employs TRBV5-4 and TRBJ2-1; 8 positions match TRBD1. J lost 5 bases, V lost 4 bases, and 5 bases had no gene match. Germline CDR1 and CDR2: SGHNT and YYREEE (reference sequence). The CDR3 covers 14 residues.

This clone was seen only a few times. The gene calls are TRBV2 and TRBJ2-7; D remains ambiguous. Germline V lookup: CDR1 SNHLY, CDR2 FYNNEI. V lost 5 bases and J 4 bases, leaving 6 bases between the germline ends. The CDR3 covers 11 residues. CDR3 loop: CASSPKYEQYF. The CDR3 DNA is TGTGCCAGCAGTCCCAAATACGAGCAGTACTTC.

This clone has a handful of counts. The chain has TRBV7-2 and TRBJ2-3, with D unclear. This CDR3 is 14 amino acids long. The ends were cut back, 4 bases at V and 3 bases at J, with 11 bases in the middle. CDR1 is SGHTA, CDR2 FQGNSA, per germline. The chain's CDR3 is CASSSGIETDTQYF. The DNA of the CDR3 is TGTGCCAGCAGCTCTGGGATCGAAACAGATACGCAGTATTTT.

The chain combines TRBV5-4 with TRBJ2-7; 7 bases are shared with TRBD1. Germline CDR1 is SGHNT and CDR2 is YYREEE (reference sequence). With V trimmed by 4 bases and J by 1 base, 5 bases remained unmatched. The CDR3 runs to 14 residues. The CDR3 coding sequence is TGTGCCAGCAGCGGGCCGGGACAGTCCTACGAGCAGTACTTC. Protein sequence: CASSGPGQSYEQYF.

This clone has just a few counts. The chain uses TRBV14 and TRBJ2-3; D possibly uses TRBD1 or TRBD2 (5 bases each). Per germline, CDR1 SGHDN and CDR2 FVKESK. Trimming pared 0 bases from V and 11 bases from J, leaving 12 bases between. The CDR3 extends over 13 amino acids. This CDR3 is CASSQDWGNGQYF. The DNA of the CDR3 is TGTGCCAGCAGCCAAGACTGGGGGAATGGGCAGTATTTT.

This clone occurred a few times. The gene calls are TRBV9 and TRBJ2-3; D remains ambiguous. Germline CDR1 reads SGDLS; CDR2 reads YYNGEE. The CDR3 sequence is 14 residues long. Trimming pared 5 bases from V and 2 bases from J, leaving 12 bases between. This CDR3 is CASRPRASTDTQYF. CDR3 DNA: TGTGCCAGCAGGCCCCGGGCCTCCACAGATACGCAGTATTTT.

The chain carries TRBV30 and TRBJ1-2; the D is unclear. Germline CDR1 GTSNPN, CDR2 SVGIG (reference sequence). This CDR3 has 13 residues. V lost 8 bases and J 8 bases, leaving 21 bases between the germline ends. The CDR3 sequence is CALAGKAFGGYTF. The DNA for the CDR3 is TGTGCCCTGGCTGGGAAGGCCTTCGGAGGCTACACCTTC.

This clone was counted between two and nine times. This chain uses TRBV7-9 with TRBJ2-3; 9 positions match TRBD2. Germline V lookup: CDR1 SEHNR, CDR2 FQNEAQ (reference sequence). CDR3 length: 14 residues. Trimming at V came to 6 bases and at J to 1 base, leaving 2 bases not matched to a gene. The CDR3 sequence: CASSGLARTDTQYF. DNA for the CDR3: TGTGCCAGCAGTGGACTAGCGCGCACAGATACGCAGTATTTT. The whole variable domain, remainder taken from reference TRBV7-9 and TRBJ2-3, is DTGVSQNPRHKITKRGQNVTFRCDPISEHNRLYWYRQTLGQGPEFLTYFQNEAQLEKSRLLSDRFSAERPKGSFSTLEIQRTEQGDSAMYLCASSGLARTDTQYFGPGTRLTVL.

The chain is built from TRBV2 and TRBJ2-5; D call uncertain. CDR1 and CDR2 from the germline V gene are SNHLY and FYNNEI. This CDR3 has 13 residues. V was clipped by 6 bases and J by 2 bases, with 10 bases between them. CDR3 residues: CASSPGSQETQYF. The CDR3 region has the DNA TGTGCCAGCAGCCCAGGATCACAAGAGACCCAGTACTTC. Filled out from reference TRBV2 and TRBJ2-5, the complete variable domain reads EPEVTQTPSHQVTQMGQEVILRCVPISNHLYFYWYRQILGQKVEFLVSFYNNEISEKSEIFDDQFSVERPDGSNFTLKIRSTKLEDSAMYFCASSPGSQETQYFGPGTRLLVL.

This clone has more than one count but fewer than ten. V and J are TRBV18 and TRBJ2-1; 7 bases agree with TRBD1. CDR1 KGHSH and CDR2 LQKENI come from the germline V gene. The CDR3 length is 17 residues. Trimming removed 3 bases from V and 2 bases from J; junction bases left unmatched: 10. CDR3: CASSPSGTAKPYNEQFF. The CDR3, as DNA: TGTGCCAGCTCACCGTCCGGGACAGCCAAGCCCTACAATGAGCAGTTCTTC.

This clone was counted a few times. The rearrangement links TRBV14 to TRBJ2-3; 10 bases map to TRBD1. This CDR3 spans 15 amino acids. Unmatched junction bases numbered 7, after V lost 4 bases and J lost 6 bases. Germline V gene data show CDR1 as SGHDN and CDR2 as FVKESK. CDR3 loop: CASSRGQGVMDTQYF. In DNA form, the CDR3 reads TGTGCCAGCAGCCGAGGACAGGGGGTAATGGATACGCAGTATTTT.

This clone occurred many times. The CDR3 sequence: CASSSPRGQGAMETQYF. The CDR3 DNA sequence: TGTGCCAGCAGTTCCCCCAGGGGACAGGGGGCAATGGAGACCCAGTACTTC. The chain is built from TRBV28 and TRBJ2-5; 12 nucleotides agree with TRBD1. The germline V gene encodes CDR1 MDHEN and CDR2 SYDVKM. This CDR3 region has 17 residues. Trimming at V came to 4 bases and at J to 5 bases, leaving 11 bases not matched to a gene.

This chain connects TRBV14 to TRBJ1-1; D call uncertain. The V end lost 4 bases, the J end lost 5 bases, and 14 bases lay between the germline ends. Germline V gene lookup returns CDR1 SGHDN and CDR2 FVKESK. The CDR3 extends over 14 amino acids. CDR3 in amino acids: CASSPRVGTTEAFF. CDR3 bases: TGTGCCAGCAGCCCGCGGGTGGGTACAACTGAAGCTTTCTTT.

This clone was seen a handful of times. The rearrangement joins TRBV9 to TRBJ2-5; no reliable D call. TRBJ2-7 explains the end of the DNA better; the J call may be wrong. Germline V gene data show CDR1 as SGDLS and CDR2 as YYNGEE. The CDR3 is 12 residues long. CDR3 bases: TGTGCCAGCAGCGTAGACAGCTACGAGCAGTACTTC. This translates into CASSVDSYEQYF.

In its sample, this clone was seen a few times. CDR3: CASSQALAGRRQYGYTF. The CDR3, as DNA: TGCGCCAGCAGCCAAGCTTTAGCAGGCCGACGTCAATATGGCTACACCTTC. The chain recombines TRBV4-1 with TRBJ1-2; D is undetermined. The CDR3 contains 17 residues. CDR1 and CDR2 (germline): MGHRA, YSYEKL. V gave up 1 base and J gave up 5 bases, with 20 bases separating them.

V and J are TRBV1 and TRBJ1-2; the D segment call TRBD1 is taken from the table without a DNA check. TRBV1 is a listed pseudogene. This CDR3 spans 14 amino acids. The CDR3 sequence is CTSSQGTGLYGYTF. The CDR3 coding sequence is TGCACCAGCAGCCAGGGGACAGGGCTCTATGGCTACACCTTC.

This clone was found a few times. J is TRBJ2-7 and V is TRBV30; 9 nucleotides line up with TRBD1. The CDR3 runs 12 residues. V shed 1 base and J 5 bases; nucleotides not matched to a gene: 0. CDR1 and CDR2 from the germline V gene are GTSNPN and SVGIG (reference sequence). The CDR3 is CAWSGTGDEQYF. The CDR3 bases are TGTGCCTGGAGTGGGACAGGGGACGAGCAGTACTTC.

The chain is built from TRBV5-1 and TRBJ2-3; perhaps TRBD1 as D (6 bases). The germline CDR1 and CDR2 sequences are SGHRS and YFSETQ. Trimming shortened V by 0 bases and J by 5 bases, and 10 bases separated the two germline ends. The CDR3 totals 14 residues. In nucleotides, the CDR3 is TGCGCCAGCAGCTTGGGACAGGACGGAGATACGCAGTATTTT. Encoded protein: CASSLGQDGDTQYF.

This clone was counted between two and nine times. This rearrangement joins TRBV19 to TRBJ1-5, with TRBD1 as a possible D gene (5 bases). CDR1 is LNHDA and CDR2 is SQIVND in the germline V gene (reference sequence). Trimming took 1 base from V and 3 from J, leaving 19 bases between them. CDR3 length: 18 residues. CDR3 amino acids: CASSIVGPRSGLNQPQHF. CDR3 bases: TGTGCCAGTAGTATAGTAGGTCCCAGATCGGGGCTCAATCAGCCCCAGCATTTT.

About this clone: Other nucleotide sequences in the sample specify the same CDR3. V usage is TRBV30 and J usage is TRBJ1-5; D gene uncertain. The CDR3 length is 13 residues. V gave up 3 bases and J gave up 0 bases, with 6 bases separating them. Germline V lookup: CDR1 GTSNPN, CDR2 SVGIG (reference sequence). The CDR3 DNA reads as TGTGCCTGGAGCCTTGATAGCAATCAGCCCCAGCATTTT. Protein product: CAWSLDSNQPQHF. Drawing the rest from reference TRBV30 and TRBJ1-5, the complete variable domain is SQTIHQWPATLVQPVGSPLSLECTVEGTSNPNLYWYRQAAGRGLQLLFYSVGIGQISSEVPQNLSASRPQDRQFILSSKKLLLSDSGFYLCAWSLDSNQPQHFGDGTRLSIL.